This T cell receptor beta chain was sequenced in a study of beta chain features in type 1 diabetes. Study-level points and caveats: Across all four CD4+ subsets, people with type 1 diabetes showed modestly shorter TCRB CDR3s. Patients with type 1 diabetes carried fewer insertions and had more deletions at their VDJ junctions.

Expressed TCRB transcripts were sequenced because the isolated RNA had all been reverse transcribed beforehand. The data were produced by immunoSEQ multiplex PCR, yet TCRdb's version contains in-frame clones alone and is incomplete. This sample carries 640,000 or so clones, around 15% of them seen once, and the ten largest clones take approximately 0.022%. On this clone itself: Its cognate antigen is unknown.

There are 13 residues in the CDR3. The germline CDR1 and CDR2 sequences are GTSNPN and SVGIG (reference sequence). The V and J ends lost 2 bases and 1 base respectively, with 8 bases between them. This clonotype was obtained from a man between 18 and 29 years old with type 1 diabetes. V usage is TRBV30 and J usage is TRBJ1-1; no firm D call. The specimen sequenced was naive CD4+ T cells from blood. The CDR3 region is CAWSRRGNTEAFF. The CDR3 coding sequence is TGTGCCTGGAGTCGTCGAGGGAACACTGAAGCTTTCTTT.